Each of the 7 T cell receptor beta chains below was sequenced from the same sample in a study of regulatory T cells in long-lasting Graves disease. Both iRepertoire HTBI primers and Arm-PCR of CDR3 regions were used to build the TCR beta libraries. MiXCR, run by TCRdb on the multiplex PCR reads, gives a single entry per CDR3 protein. The sample gives about half a million distinct CDR3 sequences, 9.5% to 15% of which show up once; about 8.3% is in the top ten. As for time point: newly diagnosed GD, antithyroid drugs for less than 3 months. RNA extracted from PBMCs served as the sequencing template. A further study also used this sample, focusing on T cells in Graves' hyperthyroidism and ophthalmopathy.

Sequences were derived from peripheral blood mononuclear cells (PBMCs), sampled at new diagnosis, from a patient treated with antithyroid drugs. The receptor source for this set is a woman aged 25 to 39 with Graves disease.

This clonotype was observed many times. The chain combines TRBV6-1 with TRBJ2-2; D might be TRBD1 (5 bases). The CDR3 covers 15 residues. Germline values: CDR1 MNHNS, CDR2 SASEGT. The germline V and J ends were trimmed by 9 bases and 2 bases, with 16 bases remaining between them. The CDR3 protein is CASLQAVANTGELFF. In nucleotides, the CDR3 is TGTGCCAGTTTACAGGCTGTGGCTAACACCGGGGAGCTGTTTTTT.

This chain joins TRBV5-1 and TRBJ2-2, with D perhaps assigned TRBD1 or TRBD2 (6 bases each). Germline CDR1 and CDR2: SGHRS and YFSETQ. V dropped 0 bases and J dropped 6 bases, with 9 bases sitting between them. This CDR3 contains 14 residues. The CDR3 sequence is CASSLDREAGELFF. CDR3 DNA: TGCGCCAGCAGCTTGGACAGGGAGGCCGGGGAGCTGTTTTTT.

This clonotype appeared many times. The rearrangement joins TRBV7-2 to TRBJ1-1; 7 bases agree with TRBD1. CDR1 is SGHTA, CDR2 FQGNSA, per germline. After removal of 5 bases from V and 2 bases from J, the junction contained 11 bases not matched to a gene. This CDR3 spans 16 amino acids. The chain's CDR3 is CASSRHRQGGNTEAFF. CDR3 in DNA: TGTGCCAGCAGCCGACATCGACAGGGCGGAAACACTGAAGCTTTCTTT.

The table lists this clonotype with many counts. V and J are TRBV29-1 and TRBJ2-7; 10 nucleotides match TRBD1. J lost 1 base, V lost 5 bases, and 11 bases had no gene match. Germline CDR1 reads SQVTM; CDR2 reads ANQGSEA. The CDR3 contains 16 residues. In DNA form, the CDR3 reads TGCAGCGTTAAACCCCAGGGGACAGGGGATTCCTACGAGCAGTACTTC. This sequence encodes CSVKPQGTGDSYEQYF.

There are many counts of this clonotype. The chain couples TRBV2 to TRBJ2-3; D unclear. This CDR3 contains 8 residues. Between the trimmed V and J ends, which lost 7 bases and 13 bases, there was a span of 6 bases. Germline CDR1 is SNHLY and CDR2 is FYNNEI. This CDR3 reads CASTMEYF. In DNA, the CDR3 is TGTGCCAGCACGATGGAGTATTTT.

This clonotype came up many times. The chain links TRBV20-1 to TRBJ2-1; TRBD2 aligns across 13 bases. The CDR3 extends over 18 amino acids. The V and J ends lost 6 bases and 0 bases, in that order; junction bases with no gene match: 11. CDR1 and CDR2 from the germline V gene are DFQATT and SNEGSKA (reference sequence). The CDR3 sequence is CSAPGLAGPISSYNEQFF. The CDR3 DNA sequence: TGCAGTGCGCCGGGACTAGCGGGACCCATTAGCTCCTACAATGAGCAGTTCTTC.

This clonotype was found many times. The chain's CDR3 is CASSPYSVANEKLFF. The CDR3 bases are TGTGCCAGCAGCCCGTACAGTGTAGCTAATGAAAAACTGTTTTTT. The V gene is TRBV12-3 or TRBV12-4, the J gene TRBJ1-4; D ambiguous. The length of the CDR3 is 15 residues. The germline V and J ends were trimmed by 6 bases and 3 bases, with 14 bases remaining between them.